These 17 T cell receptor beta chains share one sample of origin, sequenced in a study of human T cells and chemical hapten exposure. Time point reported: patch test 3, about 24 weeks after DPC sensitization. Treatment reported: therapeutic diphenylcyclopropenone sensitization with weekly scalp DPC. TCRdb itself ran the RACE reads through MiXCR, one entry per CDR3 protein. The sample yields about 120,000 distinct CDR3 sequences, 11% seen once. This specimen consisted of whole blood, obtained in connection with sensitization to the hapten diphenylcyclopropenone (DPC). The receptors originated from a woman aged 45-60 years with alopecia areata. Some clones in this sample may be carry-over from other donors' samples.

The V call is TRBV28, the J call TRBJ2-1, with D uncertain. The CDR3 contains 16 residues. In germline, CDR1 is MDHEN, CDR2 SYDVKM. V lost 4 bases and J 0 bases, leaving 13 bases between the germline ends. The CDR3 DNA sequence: TGTGCCAGCAGTTACCCCCAGCCGAGCTCCTACAATGAGCAGTTCTTC. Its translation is CASSYPQPSSYNEQFF.

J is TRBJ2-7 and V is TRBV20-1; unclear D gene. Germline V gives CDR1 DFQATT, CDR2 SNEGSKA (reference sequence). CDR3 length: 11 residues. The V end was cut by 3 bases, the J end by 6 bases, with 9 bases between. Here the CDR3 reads CSASQVPEQYF. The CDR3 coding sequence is TGCAGTGCTAGTCAAGTCCCCGAGCAGTACTTC.

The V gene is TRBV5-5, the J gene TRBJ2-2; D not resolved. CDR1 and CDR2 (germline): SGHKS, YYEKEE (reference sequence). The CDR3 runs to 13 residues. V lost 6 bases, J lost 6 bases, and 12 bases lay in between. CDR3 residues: CASTPMDAGELFF. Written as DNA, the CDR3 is TGTGCCAGCACCCCCATGGACGCCGGGGAGCTGTTTTTT.

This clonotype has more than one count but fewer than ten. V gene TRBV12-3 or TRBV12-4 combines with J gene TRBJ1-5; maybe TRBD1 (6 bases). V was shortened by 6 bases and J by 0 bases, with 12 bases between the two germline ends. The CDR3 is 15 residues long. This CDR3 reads CASRQQGNSNQPQHF. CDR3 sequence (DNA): TGTGCCAGCAGGCAACAGGGAAATAGCAATCAGCCCCAGCATTTT.

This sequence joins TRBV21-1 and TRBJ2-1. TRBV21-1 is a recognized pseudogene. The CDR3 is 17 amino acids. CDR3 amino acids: CASSHFEPVPSYNEQFF. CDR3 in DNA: TGTGCCAGCAGCCACTTTGAGCCGGTACCCTCCTACAATGAGCAGTTCTTC.

The CDR3 nucleotides are TGTGCCAGCAGTTCCTTGGGGGGGACAGGGGAAGAAAAACTGTTTTTT. It codes for CASSSLGGTGEEKLFF. The chain couples TRBV12-3 or TRBV12-4 to TRBJ1-4, with TRBD1 matching over 10 bases. The CDR3 has 16 amino acids. V trimming: 4 bases; J trimming: 8 bases; junction bases outside the gene matches: 10.

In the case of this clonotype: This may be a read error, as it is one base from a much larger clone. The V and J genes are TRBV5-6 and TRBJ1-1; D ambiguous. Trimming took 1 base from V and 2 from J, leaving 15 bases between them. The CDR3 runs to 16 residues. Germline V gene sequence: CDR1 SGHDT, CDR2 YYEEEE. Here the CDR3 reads CASSLIGWAFNTEAFF. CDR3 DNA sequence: TGTGCCAGCAGCTTGATCGGCTGGGCGTTTAACACTGAAGCTTTCTTT.

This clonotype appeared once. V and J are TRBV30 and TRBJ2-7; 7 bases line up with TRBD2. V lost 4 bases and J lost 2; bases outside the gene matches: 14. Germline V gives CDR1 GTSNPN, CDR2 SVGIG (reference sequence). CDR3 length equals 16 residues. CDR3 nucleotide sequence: TGTGCCTGGAAGCTCTCCCAGAGCGGGGCTACCTACGAGCAGTACTTC. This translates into CAWKLSQSGATYEQYF.

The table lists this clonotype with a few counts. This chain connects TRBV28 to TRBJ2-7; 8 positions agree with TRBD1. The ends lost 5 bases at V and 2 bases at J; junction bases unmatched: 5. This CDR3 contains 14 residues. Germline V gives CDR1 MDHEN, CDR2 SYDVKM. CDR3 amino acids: CASSIQGATYEQYF. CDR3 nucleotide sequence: TGTGCCAGCAGTATCCAGGGGGCTACCTACGAGCAGTACTTC.

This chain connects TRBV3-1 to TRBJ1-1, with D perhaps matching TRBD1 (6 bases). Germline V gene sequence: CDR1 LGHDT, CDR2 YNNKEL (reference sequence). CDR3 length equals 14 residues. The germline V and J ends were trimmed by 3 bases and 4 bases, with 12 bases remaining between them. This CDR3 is CASSHARGGTEAFF. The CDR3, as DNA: TGTGCCAGCAGCCATGCCAGGGGAGGCACTGAAGCTTTCTTT.

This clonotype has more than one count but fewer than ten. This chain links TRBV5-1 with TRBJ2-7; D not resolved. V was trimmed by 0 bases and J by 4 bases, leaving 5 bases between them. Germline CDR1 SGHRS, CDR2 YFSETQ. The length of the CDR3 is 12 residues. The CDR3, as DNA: TGCGCCAGCAGCTTGGACATATACGAGCAGTACTTC. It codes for CASSLDIYEQYF.

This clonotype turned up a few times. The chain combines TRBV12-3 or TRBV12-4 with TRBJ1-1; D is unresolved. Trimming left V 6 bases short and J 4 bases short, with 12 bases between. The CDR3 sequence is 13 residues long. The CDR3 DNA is TGTGCCAGCAGACCCGGACCGGCCACTGAAGCTTTCTTT. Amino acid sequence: CASRPGPATEAFF.

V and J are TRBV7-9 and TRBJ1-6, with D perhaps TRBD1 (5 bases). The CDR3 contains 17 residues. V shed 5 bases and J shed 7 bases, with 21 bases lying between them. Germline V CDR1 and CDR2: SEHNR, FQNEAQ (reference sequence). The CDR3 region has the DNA TGTGCCAGCAGCCCCGACCGGGGCAGGAGTACGAATTCACCCCTCCACTTT. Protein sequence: CASSPDRGRSTNSPLHF.

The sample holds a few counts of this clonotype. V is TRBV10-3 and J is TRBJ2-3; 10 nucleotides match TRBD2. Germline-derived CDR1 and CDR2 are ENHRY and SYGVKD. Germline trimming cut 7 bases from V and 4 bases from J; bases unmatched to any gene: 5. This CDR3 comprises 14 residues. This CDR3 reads CAITDLAGADTQYF. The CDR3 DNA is TGTGCCATCACCGACCTAGCGGGGGCAGATACGCAGTATTTT.

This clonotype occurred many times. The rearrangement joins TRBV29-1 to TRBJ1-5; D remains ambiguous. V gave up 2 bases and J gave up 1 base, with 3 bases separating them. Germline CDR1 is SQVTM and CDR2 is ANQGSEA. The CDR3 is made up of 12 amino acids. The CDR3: CSVERSNQPQHF. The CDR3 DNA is TGCAGCGTTGAAAGGAGCAATCAGCCCCAGCATTTT.

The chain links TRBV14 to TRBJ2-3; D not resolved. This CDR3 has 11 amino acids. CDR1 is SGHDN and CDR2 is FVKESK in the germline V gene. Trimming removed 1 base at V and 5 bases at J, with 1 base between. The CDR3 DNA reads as TGTGCCAGCAGCCAAGGAGATACGCAGTATTTT. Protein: CASSQGDTQYF.

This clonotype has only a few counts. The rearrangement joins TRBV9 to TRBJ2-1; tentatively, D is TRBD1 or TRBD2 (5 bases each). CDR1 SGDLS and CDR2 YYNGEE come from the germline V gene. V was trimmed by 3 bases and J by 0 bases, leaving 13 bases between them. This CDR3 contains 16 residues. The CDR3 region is CASSGSQGPSYNEQFF. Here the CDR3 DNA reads TGTGCCAGCAGCGGCTCCCAGGGACCCTCCTACAATGAGCAGTTCTTC.